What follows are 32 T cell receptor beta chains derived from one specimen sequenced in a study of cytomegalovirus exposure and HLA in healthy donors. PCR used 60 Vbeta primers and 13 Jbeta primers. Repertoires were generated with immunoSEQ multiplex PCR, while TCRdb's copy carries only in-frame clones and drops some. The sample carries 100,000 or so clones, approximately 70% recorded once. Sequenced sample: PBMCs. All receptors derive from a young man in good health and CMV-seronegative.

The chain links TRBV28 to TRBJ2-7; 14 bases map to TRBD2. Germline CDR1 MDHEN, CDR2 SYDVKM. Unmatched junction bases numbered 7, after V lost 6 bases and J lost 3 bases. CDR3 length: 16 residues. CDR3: CASRTLGLAGGYEQYF. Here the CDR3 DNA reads TGTGCCAGCAGAACCCTTGGACTAGCGGGGGGCTACGAGCAGTACTTC.

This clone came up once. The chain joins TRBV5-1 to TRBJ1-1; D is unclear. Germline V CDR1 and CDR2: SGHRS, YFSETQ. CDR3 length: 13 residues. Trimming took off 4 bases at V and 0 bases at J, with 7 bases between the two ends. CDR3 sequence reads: CASSSGVNTEAFF. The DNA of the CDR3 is TGCGCCAGCAGCAGCGGCGTGAACACTGAAGCTTTCTTT.

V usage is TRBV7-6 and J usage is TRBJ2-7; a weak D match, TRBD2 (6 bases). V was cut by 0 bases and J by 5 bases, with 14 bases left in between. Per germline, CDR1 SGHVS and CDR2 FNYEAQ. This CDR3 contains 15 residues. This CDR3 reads CASSLAEGGLHEQYF. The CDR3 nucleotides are TGTGCCAGCAGCTTAGCGGAAGGAGGGTTGCACGAGCAGTACTTC.

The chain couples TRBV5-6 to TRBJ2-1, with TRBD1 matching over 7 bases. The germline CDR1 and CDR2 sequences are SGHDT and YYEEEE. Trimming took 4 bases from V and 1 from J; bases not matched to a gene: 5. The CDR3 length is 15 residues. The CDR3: CASSPDRDSYNEQFF. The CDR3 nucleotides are TGTGCCAGCAGCCCCGACAGGGATTCCTACAATGAGCAGTTCTTC.

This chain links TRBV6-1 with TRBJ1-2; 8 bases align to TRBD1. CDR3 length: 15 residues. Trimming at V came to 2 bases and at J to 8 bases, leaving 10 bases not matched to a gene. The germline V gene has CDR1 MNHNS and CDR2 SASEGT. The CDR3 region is CASSESEDRVKGYTF. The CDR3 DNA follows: TGTGCCAGCAGTGAATCGGAGGACAGGGTGAAAGGCTACACCTTC.

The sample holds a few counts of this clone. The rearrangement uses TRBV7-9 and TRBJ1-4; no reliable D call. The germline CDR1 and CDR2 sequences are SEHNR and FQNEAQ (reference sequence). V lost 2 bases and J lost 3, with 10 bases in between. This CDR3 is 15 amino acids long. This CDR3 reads CASSLSPGANEKLFF. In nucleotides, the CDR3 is TGTGCCAGCAGCTTAAGCCCGGGAGCTAATGAAAAACTGTTTTTT.

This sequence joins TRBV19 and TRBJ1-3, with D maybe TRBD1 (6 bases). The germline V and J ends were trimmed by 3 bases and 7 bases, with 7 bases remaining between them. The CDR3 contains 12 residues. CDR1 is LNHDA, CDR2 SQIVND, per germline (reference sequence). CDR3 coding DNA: TGTGCCAGTAGTATCCAGGGGAACACCATATATTTT. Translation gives CASSIQGNTIYF.

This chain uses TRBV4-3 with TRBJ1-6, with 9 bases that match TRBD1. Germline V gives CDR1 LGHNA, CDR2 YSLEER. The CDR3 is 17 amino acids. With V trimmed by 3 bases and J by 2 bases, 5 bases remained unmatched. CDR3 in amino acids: CASSQGTGGAYNSPLHF. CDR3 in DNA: TGCGCCAGCAGCCAGGGTACAGGGGGCGCCTATAATTCACCCCTCCACTTT.

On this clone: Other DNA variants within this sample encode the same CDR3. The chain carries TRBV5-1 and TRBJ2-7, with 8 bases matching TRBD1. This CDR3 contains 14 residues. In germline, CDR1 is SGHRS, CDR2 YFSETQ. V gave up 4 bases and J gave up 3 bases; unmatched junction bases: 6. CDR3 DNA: TGCGCCAGCAGCCCCGGACAGGGTAGCTACGAGCAGTACTTC. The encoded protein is CASSPGQGSYEQYF. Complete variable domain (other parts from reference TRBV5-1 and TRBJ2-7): KAGVTQTPRYLIKTRGQQVTLSCSPISGHRSVSWYQQTPGQGLQFLFEYFSETQRNKGNFPGRFSGRQFSNSRSEMNVSTLELGDSALYLCASSPGQGSYEQYFGPGTRLTVT.

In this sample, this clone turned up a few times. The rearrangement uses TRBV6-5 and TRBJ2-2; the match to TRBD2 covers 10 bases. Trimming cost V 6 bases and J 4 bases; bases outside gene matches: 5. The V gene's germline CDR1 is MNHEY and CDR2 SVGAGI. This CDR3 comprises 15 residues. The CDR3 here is CASRLLAGVTGELFF. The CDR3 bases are TGTGCCAGCAGGCTTCTAGCGGGGGTCACCGGGGAGCTGTTTTTT.

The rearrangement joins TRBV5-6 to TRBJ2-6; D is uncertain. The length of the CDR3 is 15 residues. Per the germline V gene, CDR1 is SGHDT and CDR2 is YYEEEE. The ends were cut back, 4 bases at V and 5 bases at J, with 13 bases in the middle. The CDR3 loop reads CASSLDMVWANVLTF. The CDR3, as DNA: TGTGCCAGCAGCCTCGACATGGTCTGGGCCAACGTCCTGACTTTC.

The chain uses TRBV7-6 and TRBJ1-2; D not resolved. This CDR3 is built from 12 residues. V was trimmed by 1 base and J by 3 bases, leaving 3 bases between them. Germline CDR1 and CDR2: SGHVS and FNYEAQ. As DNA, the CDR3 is TGTGCCAGCAGCTTAGGAGACTATGGCTACACCTTC. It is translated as CASSLGDYGYTF.

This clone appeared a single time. The CDR3 sequence is CSVEATGSRPYF. CDR3 in DNA: TGCAGCGTTGAAGCGACAGGTTCTCGACCGTACTTC. The chain is built from TRBV29-1 and TRBJ2-5, with D possibly matching TRBD1 (6 bases). V was shortened by 1 base and J by 13 bases, with 16 bases between the two germline ends. Germline V lookup: CDR1 SQVTM, CDR2 ANQGSEA. The CDR3 contains 12 residues. Full variable domain (missing parts from reference TRBV29-1 and TRBJ2-5): SAVISQKPSRDICQRGTSLTIQCQVDSQVTMMFWYRQQPGQSLTLIATANQGSEATYESGFVIDKFPISRPNLTFSTLTVSNMSPEDSSIYLCSVEATGSRPYFGPGTRLLVL.

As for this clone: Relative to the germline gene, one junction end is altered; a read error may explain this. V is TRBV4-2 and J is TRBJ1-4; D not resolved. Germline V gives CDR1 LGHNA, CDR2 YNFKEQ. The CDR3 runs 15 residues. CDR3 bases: TGTTCCAGCAGCCAAGATTTGGGCCGCGGGGAAAAACTGTTTTTT. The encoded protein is CSSSQDLGRGEKLFF.

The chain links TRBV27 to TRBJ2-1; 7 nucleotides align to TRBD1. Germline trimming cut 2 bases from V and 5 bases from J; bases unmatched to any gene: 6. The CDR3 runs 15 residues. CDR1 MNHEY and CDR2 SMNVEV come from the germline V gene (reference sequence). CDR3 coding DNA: TGTGCCAGCAGTTTACTTGGGACAGATAACAATGAGCAGTTCTTC. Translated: CASSLLGTDNNEQFF.

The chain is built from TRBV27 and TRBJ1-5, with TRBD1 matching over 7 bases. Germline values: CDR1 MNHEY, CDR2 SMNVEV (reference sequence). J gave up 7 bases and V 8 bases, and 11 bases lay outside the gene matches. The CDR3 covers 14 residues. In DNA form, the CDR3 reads TGTGCCAGCGGACACGACAGGGTGGTGCAGCCCCAGCATTTT. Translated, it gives CASGHDRVVQPQHF.

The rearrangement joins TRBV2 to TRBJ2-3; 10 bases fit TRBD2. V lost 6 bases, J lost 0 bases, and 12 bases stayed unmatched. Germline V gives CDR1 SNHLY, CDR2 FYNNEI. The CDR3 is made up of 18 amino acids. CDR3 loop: CASRRKRGGSTSTDTQYF. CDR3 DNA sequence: TGTGCCAGCAGGCGGAAGCGGGGGGGGTCAACTAGCACAGATACGCAGTATTTT.

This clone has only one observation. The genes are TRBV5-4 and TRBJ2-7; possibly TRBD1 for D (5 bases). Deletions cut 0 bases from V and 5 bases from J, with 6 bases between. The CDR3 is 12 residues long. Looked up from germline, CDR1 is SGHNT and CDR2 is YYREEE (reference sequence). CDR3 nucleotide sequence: TGTGCCAGCAGCTTGGCAGGGCACGAGCAGTACTTC. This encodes CASSLAGHEQYF.

DNA for the CDR3: TGTGCCAGCAGGAGACGGGGGGACGGGGCGGGCGATGAGCAGTTCTTC. This sequence encodes CASRRRGDGAGDEQFF. The chain couples TRBV9 to TRBJ2-1; TRBD2 matches at 7 bases. In germline, CDR1 is SGDLS, CDR2 YYNGEE. This CDR3 has 16 residues. Losses at the gene ends were 5 bases for V and 8 bases for J; bases not matched to a gene: 16. Full variable domain (missing parts from reference TRBV9 and TRBJ2-1): DSGVTQTPKHLITATGQRVTLRCSPRSGDLSVYWYQQSLDQGLQFLIQYYNGEERAKGNILERFSAQQFPDLHSELNLSSLELGDSALYFCASRRRGDGAGDEQFFGPGTRLTVL.

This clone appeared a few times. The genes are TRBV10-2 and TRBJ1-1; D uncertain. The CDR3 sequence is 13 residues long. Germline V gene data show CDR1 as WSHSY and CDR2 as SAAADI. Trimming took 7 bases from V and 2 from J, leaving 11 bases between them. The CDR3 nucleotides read TGCGCCAGCACTAGCCAGGCCAACACTGAAGCTTTCTTT. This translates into CASTSQANTEAFF.

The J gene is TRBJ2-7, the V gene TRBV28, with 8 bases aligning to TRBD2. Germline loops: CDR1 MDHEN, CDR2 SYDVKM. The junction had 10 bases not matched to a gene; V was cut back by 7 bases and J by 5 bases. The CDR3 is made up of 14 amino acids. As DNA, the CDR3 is TGTGCCAGCACCCCGGCGGGGGGAATCCACGAGCAGTACTTC. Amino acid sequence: CASTPAGGIHEQYF. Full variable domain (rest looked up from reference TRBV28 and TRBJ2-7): DVKVTQSSRYLVKRTGEKVFLECVQDMDHENMFWYRQDPGLGLRLIYFSYDVKMKEKGDIPEGYSVSREKKERFSLILESASTNQTSMYLCASTPAGGIHEQYFGPGTRLTVT.

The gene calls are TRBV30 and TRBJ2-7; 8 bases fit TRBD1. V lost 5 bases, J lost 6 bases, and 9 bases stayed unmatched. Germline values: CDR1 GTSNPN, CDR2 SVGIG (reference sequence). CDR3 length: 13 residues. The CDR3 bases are TGTGCCTGGGACCTGACAGGGGTTGGCGAGCAGTACTTC. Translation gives CAWDLTGVGEQYF.

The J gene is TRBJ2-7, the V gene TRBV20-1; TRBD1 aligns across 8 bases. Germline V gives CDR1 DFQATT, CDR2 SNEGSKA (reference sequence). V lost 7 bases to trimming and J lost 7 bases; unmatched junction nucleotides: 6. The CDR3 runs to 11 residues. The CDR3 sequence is CSVQGAREQYF. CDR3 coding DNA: TGCAGTGTTCAGGGGGCGCGGGAGCAGTACTTC.

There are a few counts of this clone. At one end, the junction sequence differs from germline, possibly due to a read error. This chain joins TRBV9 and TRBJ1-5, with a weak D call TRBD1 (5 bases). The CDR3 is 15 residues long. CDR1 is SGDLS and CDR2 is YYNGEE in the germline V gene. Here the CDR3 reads CPSSVAGWGNQPQHF. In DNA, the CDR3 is TGTCCCAGCAGCGTGGCAGGGTGGGGCAATCAGCCCCAGCATTTT. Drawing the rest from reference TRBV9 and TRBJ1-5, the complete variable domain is DSGVTQTPKHLITATGQRVTLRCSPRSGDLSVYWYQQSLDQGLQFLIQYYNGEERAKGNILERFSAQQFPDLHSELNLSSLELGDSALYFCPSSVAGWGNQPQHFGDGTRLSIL.

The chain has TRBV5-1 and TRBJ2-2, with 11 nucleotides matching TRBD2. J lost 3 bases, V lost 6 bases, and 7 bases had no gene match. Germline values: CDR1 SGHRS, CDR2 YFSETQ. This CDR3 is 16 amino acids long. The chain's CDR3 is CASKIIAGGDTGELFF. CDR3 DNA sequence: TGCGCCAGCAAGATAATAGCGGGAGGGGACACCGGGGAGCTGTTTTTT.

DNA for the CDR3: TGCGCCAGCAGCTTCGGCAGGGTGAACACCGGGGAGCTGTTTTTT. This gives the protein CASSFGRVNTGELFF. The genes are TRBV5-1 and TRBJ2-2; possible D gene TRBD1, 5 bases. Germline CDR1 SGHRS, CDR2 YFSETQ. The CDR3 is 15 amino acids. V lost 2 bases and J lost 1, with 9 bases in between.

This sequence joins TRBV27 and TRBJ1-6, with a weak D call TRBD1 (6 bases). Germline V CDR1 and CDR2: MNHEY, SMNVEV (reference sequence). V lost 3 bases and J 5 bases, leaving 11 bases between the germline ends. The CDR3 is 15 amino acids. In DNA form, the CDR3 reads TGTGCCAGCAGTTTTGGGGGCCGGGATAATTCACCCCTCCACTTT. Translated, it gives CASSFGGRDNSPLHF.

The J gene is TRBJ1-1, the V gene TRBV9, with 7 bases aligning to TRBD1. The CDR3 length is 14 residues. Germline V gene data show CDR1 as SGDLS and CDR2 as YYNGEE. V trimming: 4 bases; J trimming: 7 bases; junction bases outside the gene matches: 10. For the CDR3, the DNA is TGTGCCAGCAGCTTTCGGCCAGGGGGAAATGAAGCTTTCTTT. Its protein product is CASSFRPGGNEAFF.

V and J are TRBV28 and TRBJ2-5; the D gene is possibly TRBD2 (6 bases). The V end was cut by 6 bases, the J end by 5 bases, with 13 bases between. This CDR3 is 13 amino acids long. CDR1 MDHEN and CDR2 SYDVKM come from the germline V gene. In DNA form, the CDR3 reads TGTGCCAGCAGAGGCGGGGACCGCGAGACCCAGTACTTC. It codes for CASRGGDRETQYF.

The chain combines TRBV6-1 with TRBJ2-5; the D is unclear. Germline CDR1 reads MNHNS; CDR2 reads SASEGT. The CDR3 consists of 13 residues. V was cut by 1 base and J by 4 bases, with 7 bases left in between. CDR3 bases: TGTGCCAGCAGTGAAGTAAGAGGAGAGACCCAGTACTTC. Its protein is CASSEVRGETQYF.

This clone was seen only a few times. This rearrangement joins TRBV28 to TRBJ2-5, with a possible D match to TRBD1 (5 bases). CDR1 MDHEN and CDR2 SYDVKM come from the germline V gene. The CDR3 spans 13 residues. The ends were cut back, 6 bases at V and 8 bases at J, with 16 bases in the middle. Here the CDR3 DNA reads TGTGCCAGCAGCTTTGACAGCCTAGGAACCCAGTACTTC. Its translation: CASSFDSLGTQYF.

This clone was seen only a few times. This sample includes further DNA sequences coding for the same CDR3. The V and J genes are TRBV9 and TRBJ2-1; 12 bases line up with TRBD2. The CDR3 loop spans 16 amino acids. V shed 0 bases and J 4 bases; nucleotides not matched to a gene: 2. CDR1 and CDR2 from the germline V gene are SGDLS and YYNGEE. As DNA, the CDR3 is TGTGCCAGCAGCGTAGGACTAGCGGGGGTATACAATGAGCAGTTCTTC. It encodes CASSVGLAGVYNEQFF.